This record concerns one T cell receptor (beta chain) sequence. Per the study methods: Amplification with reference gene primers provided the estimates of nucleated cell counts. TCRdb's copy holds only in-frame clones and misses some; the assay was immunoSEQ multiplex PCR. V and J calls and clone size follow that table, whereas D and trimming were derived from the DNA. Of under 200,000 clones listed, about 80% were seen once; the top ten hold approximately 2.5%. These data come from a study of blood T cell repertoires in COVID-19. Across the study: From the United States, Italy and Spain came samples of acute and convalescent COVID-19. PBMCs, B-cell-depleted T cells, or T cells provided the cDNA or gDNA that made up the material.

The CDR3 is 13 residues long. CDR1 and CDR2 from the germline V gene are MNHEY and SVGAGI. With V trimmed by 9 bases and J by 5 bases, 8 bases remained unmatched. The sample was peripheral blood. The clonotype was recovered from a human donor with acute or convalescent COVID-19. The donor label of this sample is uncertain. The chain combines TRBV6-5 with TRBJ2-7; 9 positions match TRBD2. CDR3 region: CASHPAGGHEQYF. CDR3 DNA: TGTGCCAGTCACCCCGCGGGGGGGCACGAGCAGTACTTC.